This TCR beta chain was captured by sequencing in a study of identical twins. The study, taken as a whole, reports: The abundant beta clonotypes from cord blood had fewer insertions, and memory repertoires had none of this. Twins showed weaker excess sharing in their beta out-of-frame sequences. Not following the same donors, the study drew its conclusions from cross-sectional statistical analysis.

With respect to this clonotype: The antigen remains undetermined.

Template switching (which added a universal primer site) was used, and cDNA carried unique molecular identifiers. Each CDR3 protein gets one entry after TCRdb re-called the 5' RACE reads with MiXCR. The sample includes about 530,000 distinct CDR3 sequences, 20% to 25% seen only once; the top ten take approximately 0.48%. CDR1 and CDR2 (germline): ENHRY, SYGVKD. Trimming shortened V by 5 bases and J by 2 bases, and 12 bases separated the two germline ends. The CDR3 has 14 residues. These data also featured in a second study, about yellow fever vaccine responses in identical twins.

Sequencing input: CD4+ T cells sorted from blood. This rearrangement joins TRBV10-3 to TRBJ1-2, with D uncertain. This clonotype was obtained from a woman aged 18-35 years in good health. This chain's CDR3 is CAISPRTYNYGYTF. CDR3 nucleotide sequence: TGTGCCATCAGTCCCCGGACCTACAACTATGGCTACACCTTC.